This T cell receptor beta chain stems from a study of human T cells and chemical hapten exposure. On the study more broadly: The study patch tested 0.01% DPC on the upper back and read results at 6 days. Study outcomes and limitations: Unchanged with DPC sensitization were TCRs above 1 in 1000 frequency.

A single record per CDR3 protein comes from TCRdb applying MiXCR to the RACE reads. The sample comprises 350,000 to 400,000 distinct CDR3 sequences, just under 6.5% of which are singletons, and around 5.6% rests with the top ten. The time point denotes: patch test 2, 6 weeks after DPC sensitization. Specified treatment: therapeutic diphenylcyclopropenone sensitization with weekly scalp DPC. Patch tests were applied only after blood draws. Donation of samples came from alopecia patients who were 18 to 70 years old and suitable for DPC. This clonotype was observed a few times. Its antigen is unknown. The germline CDR1 and CDR2 sequences are SGHVS and FQNEAQ. V lost 1 base, J lost 2 bases, and 14 bases lay in between. The CDR3 loop spans 16 amino acids.

The sample was whole blood, taken in connection with sensitization to the hapten diphenylcyclopropenone (DPC). The rearrangement links TRBV7-8 to TRBJ1-2; D possibly corresponds to TRBD1 (5 bases). The origin of this receptor is a woman aged 18 to 35 with alopecia areata. Some clones in this sample may be carry-over from other donors' samples. CDR3 sequence reads: CASSLVRQGQNYGYTF. In DNA form, the CDR3 reads TGTGCCAGCAGCTTAGTCCGTCAGGGTCAAAACTATGGCTACACCTTC.